This T cell receptor beta chain was recovered during a study of early T cells in non-severe SARS-CoV-2 infection. Trimming removed 3 bases at V and 7 bases at J, with 7 bases between. Per germline, CDR1 MNHNY and CDR2 SVGAGI (reference sequence). This CDR3 is built from 11 residues. TCRdb redid the calling of the 5' RACE reads with MiXCR, one entry per CDR3 protein. In the table there are tens of thousands of distinct CDR3 sequences, 10% to 15% of which are singletons. The study's findings and limits: Matching against VDJdb likely underestimated virus-specific expansions, favoring anti-spike CD8.

Regarding this clonotype: Its matching antigen is unknown.

This TCR was sampled from an adult who was a healthcare worker with PCR-confirmed SARS-CoV-2 infection or an uninfected control (not recorded which). The V and J genes are TRBV6-6 and TRBJ2-7; D gene uncertain. Specimen: whole blood. The CDR3 reads CASSYLGEQYF. The CDR3 nucleotides read TGTGCCAGCAGTTATTTGGGGGAGCAGTACTTC.